These T cell receptor beta chains were read from a single sample in a study of OX40 agonist ivuxolimab in advanced cancers. Some clones are missing from TCRdb's copy, which holds only in-frame ones; the method was immunoSEQ multiplex PCR. The sample yields over 60,000 clones, about 91% seen once. The sequenced sample was CD4+ or CD8+ T cells sorted from blood, obtained in a trial of the OX40 agonist ivuxolimab. The receptors here all came from an adult with an advanced solid tumor such as melanoma, head and neck, liver or kidney cancer. CDR3s include the opening cysteine and the closing phenylalanine or tryptophan. The D gene is left open where the match is weak. Clone size is stated in some rows and not others, as once, few, many or a class when expanded.

clone_size,j_call,d_call,v_call,cdr3_nt,cdr3_aa
.,TRBJ2-2,.,TRBV11-3,TGTGCCAGCAGTCCGGGGGAACTCAACACCGGGGAGCTGTTTTTT,CASSPGELNTGELFF
.,TRBJ2-1,TRBD2,TRBV5-4,TGTGCCAGCAGCTTGCCGGGACTAGCGGGTTCCTACAATGAGCAGTTCTTC,CASSLPGLAGSYNEQFF
few,TRBJ2-4,.,TRBV5-5,TGTGCCAGCAGCTTGGTAGGGGAAAACATTCAGTACTTC,CASSLVGENIQYF
.,TRBJ2-3,.,TRBV9,TGTGCCAGCAGCGTAGACGGACGTCGCACAGATACGCAGTATTTT,CASSVDGRRTDTQYF
.,TRBJ2-1,.,TRBV18,TGTGCCAGCTCAAGGGCTAGCTCCTACAATGAGCAGTTCTTC,CASSRASSYNEQFF
few,TRBJ2-5,TRBD2,TRBV30,TGTGCCTGGAATACGGGACTAGCGCCGAGAAGAAGACAAGAGACCCAGTACTTC,CAWNTGLAPRRRQETQYF
.,TRBJ2-3,.,TRBV18,TGTGCCAGCTCACCAGAGGGGGATACGCAGTATTTT,CASSPEGDTQYF
.,TRBJ2-7,.,TRBV5-1,TGCGCCAGCAGCACCGGACACTACTACGAGCAGTACTTC,CASSTGHYYEQYF
once,TRBJ1-4,.,TRBV19,TGTGCCAGTAACAGAAATGAAAAACTGTTTTTT,CASNRNEKLFF
.,TRBJ2-7,TRBD1,TRBV6-5,TGTGCCAGCGGGGACAGGGCTGGCTCCTACGAGCAGTACTTC,CASGDRAGSYEQYF
.,TRBJ2-7,TRBD2,TRBV30,TGTGCCTGGAGTGGGGGACTAGCGGGAGCCTCTCCCAAGTACTTC,CAWSGGLAGASPKYF
.,TRBJ1-1,.,TRBV9,TGTGCCAGCAGCGTAGGGGCAGTTATGAACACTGAAGCTTTCTTT,CASSVGAVMNTEAFF
.,TRBJ2-6,TRBD2,TRBV4-2,TGTGCCAGCAGCCCGACTGGAGGGAGCGGGAGGTTTCCTCTCGGGGCCAACGTCCTGACTTTC,CASSPTGGSGRFPLGANVLTF
.,TRBJ2-7,.,TRBV19,TGTGCCAGTAGCGAAGGCAGCTCCTACGAGCAGTACTTC,CASSEGSSYEQYF
.,TRBJ2-1,TRBD2,TRBV6-5,TGTGCCAGCAGTTACCCCTCGCTTAGCGGGGGTGAGCAGTTCTTC,CASSYPSLSGGEQFF
.,TRBJ2-5,TRBD1,TRBV25-1,TGTGCCAGCAGTGAAGACAGGGGGCGTGAGACCCAGTACTTC,CASSEDRGRETQYF
.,TRBJ2-5,.,TRBV19,TGTGCCAGTAGTATGTTAAGCCCGCCGGGCACCCAGTACTTC,CASSMLSPPGTQYF
.,TRBJ2-4,TRBD1,TRBV7-2,TGTGCCAGCAGCGGACAGGGGACCAGGAACATTCAGTACTTC,CASSGQGTRNIQYF
.,TRBJ2-1,TRBD1,TRBV29-1,TGCAGCGTTGAAGGGGGGGACAGGGCCTACAATGAGCAGTTCTTC,CSVEGGDRAYNEQFF
.,TRBJ2-7,.,TRBV5-1,TGCGCCAGCAGCTGGAGGGGTCCATCAGACGAGCAGTACTTC,CASSWRGPSDEQYF
.,TRBJ2-7,TRBD2,TRBV27,TGTGCCAGCAGTTTTTCTAGCGGGATAAGAGAGCAGTACTTC,CASSFSSGIREQYF
.,TRBJ1-2,.,TRBV5-6,TGTGCCAGCAGCTTGTGGGTAGCCTTCAGCTATGGCTACACCTTC,CASSLWVAFSYGYTF
.,TRBJ1-2,TRBD1,TRBV5-5,TGTGCCAGCAGCCCAGGGACAGTGGACTATGGCTACACCTTC,CASSPGTVDYGYTF
.,TRBJ1-3,.,TRBV2,TGTGCCAGCAGTATTGGACAAGGCTCTGGAAACACCATATATTTT,CASSIGQGSGNTIYF
.,TRBJ2-1,TRBD2,TRBV19,TGTGCCAGTAGTAGGCATGGGACTAGCGGGAGAGACGCCCTCAATGAGCAGTTCTTC,CASSRHGTSGRDALNEQFF
.,TRBJ2-3,.,TRBV6-4,TGTGCCAGCAGTAGGGACAGCACAGATACGCAGTATTTT,CASSRDSTDTQYF
.,TRBJ2-7,.,TRBV6-6,TGTGCCAGCAGTTCCTCCGGGACTTCGTCGGGCGAGCAGTACTTC,CASSSSGTSSGEQYF
.,TRBJ1-3,TRBD1,TRBV18,TGTGCCAGCTCACCCTATCAACAAGGGACAGGGAGCTCTGGAAACACCATATATTTT,CASSPYQQGTGSSGNTIYF
few,TRBJ2-5,TRBD1,TRBV14,TGTGCCAGCAGCCAAGTAACAGGGGGCGCGGAGACCCAGTACTTC,CASSQVTGGAETQYF
few,TRBJ1-2,.,TRBV7-9,TGTGCCAGCAGCCCAGAGGACATCTATGGCTACACCTTC,CASSPEDIYGYTF
few,TRBJ2-5,TRBD1,TRBV7-9,TGTGCCAGCAGCAACCGACAGGGGAAAGGGACCCAGTACTTC,CASSNRQGKGTQYF
.,TRBJ2-7,TRBD2,TRBV7-9,TGTGCCAGCAGCAACAGGACTAGCGGGAGTAGCAACGAGCAGTACTTC,CASSNRTSGSSNEQYF
.,TRBJ1-1,.,TRBV2,TGTGCCAAGGCACAGGGAATGAACACTGAAGCTTTCTTT,CAKAQGMNTEAFF
.,TRBJ1-5,.,TRBV12-5,TGTGCTAGTGGCTCTCCCCCCCAGCCCCAGCATTTT,CASGSPPQPQHF
.,TRBJ2-2,.,TRBV27,TGTGCCAGCAGTTTCCACGGCGTCAATTCGAACACCGGGGAGCTGTTTTTT,CASSFHGVNSNTGELFF
.,TRBJ1-1,TRBD1,TRBV9,TGTGCCAGCAGCGGACAGGGGGATGGAAGCACTGAAGCTTTCTTT,CASSGQGDGSTEAFF
.,TRBJ1-3,TRBD1,TRBV27,TGTGCCAGCAGTCGGGACAGATGGGAATCTGGAAACACCATATATTTT,CASSRDRWESGNTIYF
.,TRBJ1-3,.,TRBV7-9,TGTGCCAGCAGCTTAATAAGCTCTGGAAACACCATATATTTT,CASSLISSGNTIYF
.,TRBJ2-7,TRBD2,TRBV27,TGTGCCAGCTTCGCCCTAGCGGGAGCGGCCGAGCAGTACTTC,CASFALAGAAEQYF
.,TRBJ2-6,.,TRBV4-3,TGCGCCAGCAGCCAAAGGCTAGGAAGCTCTGGGGCCAACGTCCTGACTTTC,CASSQRLGSSGANVLTF
.,TRBJ2-3,.,TRBV19,TGTGCCAGTAGTATAGGGTGGGATACGCAGTATTTT,CASSIGWDTQYF
.,TRBJ2-1,TRBD2,TRBV19,TGTGCCAGTAGGATGGCGGGAGGGTTTTACAATGAGCAGTTCTTC,CASRMAGGFYNEQFF
.,TRBJ1-1,.,TRBV27,TGTGCCAGCAGTTACCTGACCTCTACTGAAGCTTTCTTT,CASSYLTSTEAFF
.,TRBJ2-5,.,TRBV15,TGTGCCACCAGCAGAGCGGTCCAAGAGACCCAGTACTTC,CATSRAVQETQYF
.,TRBJ2-1,TRBD2,TRBV11-2,TGTGCCAGCAGCTTAGGACTAGCGGGGGCTCTCCATGAGCAGTTCTTC,CASSLGLAGALHEQFF
.,TRBJ1-2,.,TRBV6-1,TGTGCCAGCACTGGACAGACTCCTAACTATGGCTACACCTTC,CASTGQTPNYGYTF
.,TRBJ2-7,.,TRBV6-1,TGTGCCAGCAGTGAAGTTCGAGTCTACGAGCAGTACTTC,CASSEVRVYEQYF
.,TRBJ1-5,.,TRBV9,TGTGCCAGCAGCTCGTGGCTCGGTCCTCAGCCCCAGCATTTT,CASSSWLGPQPQHF
.,TRBJ2-3,.,TRBV9,TGTGCCAGCAGCGTGGGGACAAGCACAGATACGCAGTATTTT,CASSVGTSTDTQYF
.,TRBJ2-7,TRBD1,TRBV2,TGTGCCAGCAGCCTGGGACAGGGGGCAACCTACGAGCAGTACTTC,CASSLGQGATYEQYF
.,TRBJ1-1,.,TRBV7-9,TGTGCCAGCAGCTTAGGTTCGACCTCTGAAGCTTTCTTT,CASSLGSTSEAFF
few,TRBJ1-4,.,TRBV28,TGTGCCAGCAGTATTCCTGCAACTAATGAAAAACTGTTTTTT,CASSIPATNEKLFF
.,TRBJ2-7,.,TRBV27,TGTGCCAGCAGTTTATCTTTAGGGGCCCCCGGCGAGCAGTACTTC,CASSLSLGAPGEQYF
once,TRBJ2-3,TRBD2,TRBV14,TGTGCCAGCAGCGGGGGACTAGCGAGAACAGATACGCAGTATTTT,CASSGGLARTDTQYF
.,TRBJ2-2,TRBD2,TRBV6-4,TGTGCCAGCGGGGAAGGAGCGGGAGTTGACACCGGGGAGCTGTTTTTT,CASGEGAGVDTGELFF
.,TRBJ2-3,.,TRBV7-2,TGTGCCAGCAGCCCGATGGGGGATACGCAGTATTTT,CASSPMGDTQYF
.,TRBJ2-1,TRBD2,TRBV7-2,TGTGCCAGCAGTCCTGGGGCGACTAGCGAGTACAATGAGCAGTTCTTC,CASSPGATSEYNEQFF